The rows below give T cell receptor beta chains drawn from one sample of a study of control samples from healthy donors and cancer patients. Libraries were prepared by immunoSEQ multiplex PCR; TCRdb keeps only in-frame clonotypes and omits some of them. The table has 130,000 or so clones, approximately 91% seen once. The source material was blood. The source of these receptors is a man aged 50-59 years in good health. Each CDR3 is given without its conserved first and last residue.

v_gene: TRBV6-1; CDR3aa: ASSAGTGLSFNSPLH
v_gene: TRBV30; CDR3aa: AWSVTTTNEKLF
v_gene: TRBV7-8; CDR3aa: ASIRGHDNSPLH
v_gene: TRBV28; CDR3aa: ASSLYRGPYEQY
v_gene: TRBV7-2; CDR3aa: ASSLGSHSYEQY
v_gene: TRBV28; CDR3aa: ASSLLGITDTQY
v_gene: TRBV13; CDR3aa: ASSTHSGGYDSPLH
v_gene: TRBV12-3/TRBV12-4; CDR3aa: ASSGGQGDTQY
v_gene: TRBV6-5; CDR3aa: ASKAALGGEQY
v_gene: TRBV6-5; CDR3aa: ASRQVVGETQY
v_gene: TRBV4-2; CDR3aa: ASSQEGGGQPQH
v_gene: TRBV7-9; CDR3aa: ASSTMGGIEAF
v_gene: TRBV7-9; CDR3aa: ASSRGTSSPDTQY
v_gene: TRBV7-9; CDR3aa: ASSLAGTGSSDTQY
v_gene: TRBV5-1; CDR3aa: ASSLADFTDEQF
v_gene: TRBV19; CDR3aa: ASRGAFASPLH
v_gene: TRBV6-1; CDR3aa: ASSESSYEQY
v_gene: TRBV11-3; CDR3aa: ASSSVRAGGEQY
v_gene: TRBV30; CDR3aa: AWRQGGKKLF
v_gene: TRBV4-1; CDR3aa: ASSLAGTGYEQY
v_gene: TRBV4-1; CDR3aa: ASSQDYRLWTEAF
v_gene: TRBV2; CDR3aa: ASSFRTATGELF
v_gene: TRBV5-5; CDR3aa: ASSFLTDNEQY
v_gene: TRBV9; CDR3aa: ASSVYATETQY
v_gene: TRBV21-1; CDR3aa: ASSTRRDGRGQYEKLF
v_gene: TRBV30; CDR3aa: ALSGLATNEKLF
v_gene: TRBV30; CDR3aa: AWSVFGANVLT
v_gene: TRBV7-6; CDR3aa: ASSLSRTNEKLF
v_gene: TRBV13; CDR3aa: ASSLRGSPEAF